This paragraph reports one T cell receptor beta chain. Its antigen is unidentified. The data originate from a study of beta chain features in type 1 diabetes. With 0 bases removed from V and 0 bases from J, the gap between germline ends came to 10 bases. Germline V lookup: CDR1 SGHRS, CDR2 YFSETQ. The CDR3 is 16 amino acids. Findings of the study overall: Moderate yet significant TCRB CDR3 shortening was seen in Type 1 diabetes patients in all four CD4+ subsets. The naive, central memory and Treg TCRB repertoires of patients appeared to be more similar to one another than those of healthy donors.

Expressed TCRB transcripts were sequenced because the entire RNA isolate underwent reverse transcription. The repertoire was sequenced with immunoSEQ multiplex PCR; TCRdb's copy has only in-frame clones and lacks some. The sample holds more than 250,000 clones, 15% seen once. The chain recombines TRBV5-1 with TRBJ2-4; no clear D. Material: naive CD4+ T cells from blood. This sequence was found in a young man with type 1 diabetes. This CDR3 reads CASSLGAPLAKNIQYF. The CDR3 nucleotides are TGCGCCAGCAGCTTGGGGGCTCCGCTAGCCAAAAACATTCAGTACTTC.